This entry lists 2 T cell receptor beta chains sequenced from one sample in a study of blood T cells in healthy people across ages. Through a sample-barcoded 5' primer and a J-beta primer mix, a second PCR was run for about 7 to 12 cycles. TCRdb recomputed calls from the 5' RACE reads with MiXCR, one row per CDR3 protein. The sample lists about 1,500,000 distinct CDR3 sequences; roughly 30% were seen once. The sample taken for sequencing was blood. These TCRs come from a woman aged 30 to 39 in good health.

The chain couples TRBV12-3 or TRBV12-4 to TRBJ1-1, with 9 bases identical to TRBD1. The CDR3 runs to 16 residues. The ends lost 4 bases at V and 4 bases at J; junction bases unmatched: 10. The chain's CDR3 is CASSSQTGGRGTEAFF. In DNA, the CDR3 is TGTGCCAGCAGTTCGCAGACAGGGGGTCGTGGCACTGAAGCTTTCTTT.

This clonotype was observed at least ten times. The rearrangement joins TRBV20-1 to TRBJ2-5; D tentatively reads TRBD1 or TRBD2 (6 bases each). The germline V gene has CDR1 DFQATT and CDR2 SNEGSKA (reference sequence). CDR3 length: 13 amino acids. V gave up 3 bases and J gave up 5 bases, with 13 bases separating them. The chain's CDR3 is CSARRGARETQYF. CDR3 in DNA: TGCAGTGCTAGGAGGGGGGCGCGGGAGACCCAGTACTTC.